The source of this TCR beta chain is a study of blood T cells in healthy people across ages. Study background: About one barcoded beta molecule per two T cells was the capture yield of template switching. Study results and limitations: There was a strong correlation between TCR beta diversity and naive T cell percentage. With unsorted PBMCs, a conclusive comparison of naive versus antigen-experienced cells was not possible.

Combining a sample-barcoded 5' primer with a J-beta primer mix, a second PCR ran for 7 to 11 cycles. A template-switch adaptor with 12 random nucleotides tagged each cDNA molecule. Each CDR3 protein gets one entry after TCRdb re-called the 5' RACE reads with MiXCR. Among some 1.8 million distinct CDR3 sequences listed, around 42% were seen once. Germline assignment: CDR1 SGDLS and CDR2 YYNGEE. The CDR3 has 13 residues. Trimming took off 1 base at V and 6 bases at J, with 9 bases between the two ends. Regarding this clonotype: Antigen: not known.

This TCR came from a human donor in good health. The sequenced material came from blood. The chain employs TRBV9 and TRBJ2-3; D gene ambiguous. CDR3 residues: CASSVNPSDTQYF. Here the CDR3 DNA reads TGTGCCAGCAGCGTAAATCCCTCTGATACGCAGTATTTT.